The 23 T cell receptor beta chains in this list originate from one sample, sequenced in a study of Ad26.COV2.S vaccination and SARS-CoV-2 variants. Regarding treatment: 15 to 20 received Ad26.COV2.S at low or high dose, single or two shots; several received placebo; per-sample allocation not given. After the first vaccine or placebo injection, samples were drawn on day 63. Assay used: immunoSEQ multiplex PCR; TCRdb lists only in-frame clones, some missing. The sample contains around 450,000 clones, 90% of which appear only once. The sample here was peripheral blood, taken in a trial of Ad26.COV2.S vaccine versus placebo. Receptor source: a person aged 18 to 65 who received the Ad26.COV2.S COVID-19 vaccine or a placebo.

The V gene is TRBV6-5, the J gene TRBJ2-7; 11 nucleotides align to TRBD1. Germline V CDR1 and CDR2: MNHEY, SVGAGI. CDR3 length: 14 residues. The junction had 1 base not matched to a gene; V was cut back by 6 bases and J by 0 bases. As DNA, the CDR3 is TGTGCCAGCAGCGGACAGGGGGCCTCCTACGAGCAGTACTTC. Residues: CASSGQGASYEQYF.

The genes are TRBV25-1 and TRBJ1-4, with D possibly matching TRBD1 (6 bases). CDR3 size: 17 residues. CDR1 and CDR2 from the germline V gene are MGHDK and SYGVNS. The V gene lost 3 bases and the J gene lost 8 bases, with 22 bases spanning the gap. This CDR3 reads CASSDPTAKDGGEKLFF. In DNA form, the CDR3 reads TGTGCCAGCAGTGATCCGACGGCGAAAGACGGGGGCGAAAAACTGTTTTTT.

This chain connects TRBV27 to TRBJ1-5; no clear D. V lost 3 bases and J lost 0, with 6 bases in between. CDR1 is MNHEY and CDR2 is SMNVEV in the germline V gene (reference sequence). The CDR3 is made up of 14 amino acids. CDR3 sequence (DNA): TGTGCCAGCAGTTTCCAGAATAGCAATCAGCCCCAGCATTTT. Protein: CASSFQNSNQPQHF.

The chain employs TRBV18 and TRBJ2-3; 7 nucleotides line up with TRBD2. V trimming: 3 bases; J trimming: 1 base; junction bases outside the gene matches: 4. Germline CDR1 is KGHSH and CDR2 is LQKENI. The CDR3 is 15 residues long. CDR3 sequence: CASSPPSGRTDTQYF. The CDR3 DNA sequence: TGTGCCAGCTCACCCCCTAGCGGACGCACAGATACGCAGTATTTT.

The chain uses TRBV7-2 and TRBJ2-3, with TRBD2 as a possible D gene (6 bases). The length of the CDR3 is 14 residues. The V end was cut by 3 bases, the J end by 8 bases, with 15 bases between. The germline CDR1 and CDR2 sequences are SGHTA and FQGNSA. In DNA form, the CDR3 reads TGTGCCAGCAGCTTTATGTGGGAGCGGGCTACGCAGTATTTT. Translated, it gives CASSFMWERATQYF.

The chain has TRBV2 and TRBJ1-1; unclear D gene. Germline CDR1 SNHLY, CDR2 FYNNEI. V lost 4 bases and J 5 bases, leaving 5 bases between the germline ends. The CDR3 length is 11 residues. CDR3 in DNA: TGTGCCAGCAGTGCCACAACTGAAGCTTTCTTT. This codes for CASSATTEAFF. Complete variable domain (other parts from reference TRBV2 and TRBJ1-1): EPEVTQTPSHQVTQMGQEVILRCVPISNHLYFYWYRQILGQKVEFLVSFYNNEISEKSEIFDDQFSVERPDGSNFTLKIRSTKLEDSAMYFCASSATTEAFFGQGTRLTVV.

V gene TRBV5-1 combines with J gene TRBJ1-1; D gene ambiguous. CDR3 length equals 15 residues. Germline V CDR1 and CDR2: SGHRS, YFSETQ. V was cut by 0 bases and J by 1 base, with 10 bases left in between. CDR3 DNA: TGCGCCAGCAGCTTGGATACTTTTGAGAACACTGAAGCTTTCTTT. Protein product: CASSLDTFENTEAFF. Full variable domain (outside the CDR3, taken from reference TRBV5-1 and TRBJ1-1): KAGVTQTPRYLIKTRGQQVTLSCSPISGHRSVSWYQQTPGQGLQFLFEYFSETQRNKGNFPGRFSGRQFSNSRSEMNVSTLELGDSALYLCASSLDTFENTEAFFGQGTRLTVV.

V and J are TRBV9 and TRBJ2-7; D is ambiguous. The ends were cut back, 4 bases at V and 4 bases at J, with 15 bases in the middle. The CDR3 length is 14 residues. Per the germline V gene, CDR1 is SGDLS and CDR2 is YYNGEE. For the CDR3, the DNA is TGTGCCAGCAGCCCAGCGAGCTCCCTATACGAGCAGTACTTC. Its protein is CASSPASSLYEQYF. Full variable domain (outside the CDR3, taken from reference TRBV9 and TRBJ2-7): DSGVTQTPKHLITATGQRVTLRCSPRSGDLSVYWYQQSLDQGLQFLIQYYNGEERAKGNILERFSAQQFPDLHSELNLSSLELGDSALYFCASSPASSLYEQYFGPGTRLTVT.

The chain uses TRBV7-8 and TRBJ1-1; perhaps TRBD1 as D (5 bases). There are 17 residues in the CDR3. Trimming shortened V by 0 bases and J by 0 bases, and 14 bases separated the two germline ends. The germline gives CDR1 SGHVS, CDR2 FQNEAQ. CDR3 nucleotide sequence: TGTGCCAGCAGCTTAGCAGGGACGCGGGTCGTGAACACTGAAGCTTTCTTT. Amino acids: CASSLAGTRVVNTEAFF.

The CDR3 nucleotides are TGTGCCAGCAGTTACTCTAGTGGAGGGTGGCAAACTGAAGCTTTCTTT. Translating it yields CASSYSSGGWQTEAFF. This chain connects TRBV6-5 to TRBJ1-1; D ambiguous. Between the trimmed V and J ends, which lost 0 bases and 5 bases, there was a span of 16 bases. This CDR3 contains 16 residues. CDR1 MNHEY and CDR2 SVGAGI come from the germline V gene.

The CDR3 DNA reads TGTGCCAGCAGCTTCCAGCCCCAAGAGACCCAGTACTTC. Its translation: CASSFQPQETQYF. This chain links TRBV7-8 with TRBJ2-5; D gene uncertain. CDR1 and CDR2 (germline): SGHVS, FQNEAQ. Between the trimmed V and J ends, which lost 3 bases and 1 base, there was a span of 6 bases. The CDR3 is made up of 13 amino acids. The complete variable domain, with remaining parts taken from reference TRBV7-8 and TRBJ2-5, reads GAGVSQSPRYKVAKRGQDVALRCDPISGHVSLFWYQQALGQGPEFLTYFQNEAQLDKSGLPSDRFFAERPEGSVSTLKIQRTQQEDSAVYLCASSFQPQETQYFGPGTRLLVL.

CDR3 protein: CASRLAGSGQETQYF. DNA of the CDR3: TGTGCCAGTAGACTAGCGGGATCAGGCCAAGAGACCCAGTACTTC. V is TRBV19 and J is TRBJ2-5, with TRBD2 identical over 10 bases. V shed 6 bases, J shed 1 base, and the junction held 5 bases outside the gene matches. From germline, CDR1 is LNHDA and CDR2 SQIVND (reference sequence). The CDR3 loop spans 15 amino acids.

The rearrangement links TRBV4-2 to TRBJ1-6; D is undetermined. The CDR3 loop spans 13 amino acids. V gave up 0 bases and J gave up 9 bases, with 6 bases separating them. CDR1 and CDR2 (germline): LGHNA, YNFKEQ. The CDR3 nucleotides are TGTGCCAGCAGCCAAGAAGCCCGTTCACCCCTCCACTTT. Amino acids: CASSQEARSPLHF.

CDR3 sequence: CASSKGAGGAFKTNEKLFF. The CDR3 region has the DNA TGTGCCAGCAGCAAAGGGGCAGGGGGGGCATTTAAAACTAATGAAAAACTGTTTTTT. The V gene is TRBV21-1, the J gene TRBJ1-4. TRBV21-1 is labeled a pseudogene. The CDR3 totals 19 residues.

The chain has TRBV5-4 and TRBJ2-5; weak D call: TRBD2 (5 bases). Trimming removed 0 bases at V and 3 bases at J, with 9 bases between. Germline CDR1 SGHNT, CDR2 YYREEE (reference sequence). The CDR3 runs to 14 residues. The CDR3: CASSLGGLEETQYF. The CDR3 region has the DNA TGTGCCAGCAGCTTGGGTGGACTTGAAGAGACCCAGTACTTC. The entire variable domain, with the rest obtained from reference TRBV5-4 and TRBJ2-5, is as follows: ETGVTQSPTHLIKTRGQQVTLRCSSQSGHNTVSWYQQALGQGPQFIFQYYREEENGRGNFPPRFSGLQFPNYSSELNVNALELDDSALYLCASSLGGLEETQYFGPGTRLLVL.

This sequence joins TRBV30 and TRBJ1-4; TRBD1 might be the D (6 bases). V was pared by 4 bases and J by 7 bases, with 13 bases between. The CDR3 has 13 amino acids. Germline assignment: CDR1 GTSNPN and CDR2 SVGIG (reference sequence). As DNA, the CDR3 is TGTGCCTGGAAAATAGGGGGAGGTGAAAAACTGTTTTTT. Residues: CAWKIGGGEKLFF.

V usage is TRBV13 and J usage is TRBJ1-6; 7 bases agree with TRBD1. This CDR3 is 14 amino acids long. Germline-derived CDR1 and CDR2 are PRHDT and FYEKMQ (reference sequence). Losses at the gene ends were 5 bases for V and 5 bases for J; bases not matched to a gene: 3. CDR3 protein: CASSRTGHNSPLHF. The CDR3 DNA is TGTGCCAGCAGCCGGACAGGCCATAATTCACCCCTCCACTTT.

The CDR3 region is CASSPREGYEQYF. The CDR3 nucleotides read TGTGCCAGCTCACCAAGAGAGGGCTACGAGCAGTACTTC. The chain joins TRBV18 to TRBJ2-7; perhaps TRBD2 as D (5 bases). V lost 2 bases and J lost 3, with 8 bases in between. The germline V gene encodes CDR1 KGHSH and CDR2 LQKENI. This CDR3 has 13 residues.

The V gene is TRBV9, the J gene TRBJ1-5; 7 bases match TRBD1. CDR1 SGDLS and CDR2 YYNGEE come from the germline V gene. CDR3 length equals 15 residues. J was trimmed by 4 bases and V by 3 bases; bases with no gene match: 7. The CDR3 reads CASSGGQQPNQPQHF. CDR3 in DNA: TGTGCCAGCAGCGGGGGACAGCAACCGAATCAGCCCCAGCATTTT.

The V call is TRBV7-9, the J call TRBJ2-7, with 13 bases aligning to TRBD2. This CDR3 is built from 16 residues. V trimming: 2 bases; J trimming: 5 bases; junction bases outside the gene matches: 6. CDR1 and CDR2 (germline): SEHNR, FQNEAQ (reference sequence). DNA of the CDR3: TGTGCCAGCAGCTTACCCGGACTAGCGGGAGTCAACGAGCAGTACTTC. Amino acids: CASSLPGLAGVNEQYF.

The chain carries TRBV2 and TRBJ2-5; D remains ambiguous. Germline lookup yields CDR1 SNHLY and CDR2 FYNNEI. CDR3 length equals 14 residues. Trimming left V 2 bases short and J 5 bases short, with 12 bases between. The CDR3 DNA is TGTGCCAGCAGTGAAAATATGGGGTCCGAGACCCAGTACTTC. Its protein is CASSENMGSETQYF.

The chain uses TRBV24-1 and TRBJ2-1, with 9 bases lining up with TRBD1. Germline CDR1 is KGHDR and CDR2 is SFDVKD. V was clipped by 4 bases and J by 4 bases; unmatched bases: 7. This CDR3 comprises 16 residues. CDR3 DNA: TGTGCCACCAGTGAACCGGGACAGGGAAGATACAATGAGCAGTTCTTC. As protein: CATSEPGQGRYNEQFF.

The chain joins TRBV5-5 to TRBJ2-7; no clear D gene. V was clipped by 0 bases and J by 1 base, with 8 bases between them. In germline, CDR1 is SGHKS, CDR2 YYEKEE (reference sequence). The CDR3 spans 14 residues. The CDR3 region is CASSLEPASYEQYF. The CDR3 coding sequence is TGTGCCAGCAGCTTGGAGCCAGCTTCCTACGAGCAGTACTTC.